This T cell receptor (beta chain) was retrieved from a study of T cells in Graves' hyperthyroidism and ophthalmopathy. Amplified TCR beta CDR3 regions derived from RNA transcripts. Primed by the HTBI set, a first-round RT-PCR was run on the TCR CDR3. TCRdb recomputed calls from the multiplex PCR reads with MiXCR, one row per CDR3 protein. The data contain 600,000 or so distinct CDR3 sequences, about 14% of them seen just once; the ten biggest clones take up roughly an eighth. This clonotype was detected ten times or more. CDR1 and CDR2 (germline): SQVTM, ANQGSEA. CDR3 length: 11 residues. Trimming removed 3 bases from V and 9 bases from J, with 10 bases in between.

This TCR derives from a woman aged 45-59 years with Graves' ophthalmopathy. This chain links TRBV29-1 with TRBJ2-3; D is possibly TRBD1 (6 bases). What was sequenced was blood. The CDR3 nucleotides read TGCAGCGTTGACAAGGGGGTCACGCAGTATTTT. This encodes CSVDKGVTQYF.